This T cell receptor (beta chain) was sequenced in a study of T cells in Graves' hyperthyroidism and ophthalmopathy. Details on this clonotype: Its antigen is currently unknown.

Findings and caveats of the study: Ophthalmopathy was identified by the model a median roughly 6.5 months ahead of onset.

RNA transcripts served as the template for amplifying TCR beta CDR3 regions. During a first-round RT-PCR of the TCR CDR3, the HTBI primer set was used. MiXCR was run by TCRdb on the multiplex PCR reads, yielding one entry per CDR3 protein. The table shows about 640,000 distinct CDR3 sequences, with roughly 20% occurring only once. This CDR3 has 16 residues. CDR1 is SEHNR, CDR2 FQNEAQ, per germline (reference sequence). Trimming removed 5 bases from V and 3 bases from J; junction bases left unmatched: 12. Sequencing was carried out using blood. This TCR derives from a man aged 25-45 years with Graves' ophthalmopathy. The chain links TRBV7-9 to TRBJ2-7; 8 bases agree with TRBD1. The CDR3 DNA reads as TGTGCCAGCAGCCCTACGAACCCAGGGGGCAGCTACGAGCAGTACTTC. Amino acids: CASSPTNPGGSYEQYF.